This T cell receptor (beta chain) was retrieved from a study of cytomegalovirus exposure and HLA in healthy donors. PCR used 60 Vbeta primers and 13 Jbeta primers. Assay: immunoSEQ multiplex PCR; the TCRdb copy retains only in-frame clones and omits some. The table lists 100,000 or so clones, roughly 78% of them singletons. V was pared by 5 bases and J by 2 bases, with 13 bases between. The CDR3 sequence is 15 residues long. CDR1 is SGHVS and CDR2 is FQNEAQ in the germline V gene. This rearrangement joins TRBV7-8 to TRBJ1-3; D gene uncertain. This sequence was found in a middle-aged woman in good health and CMV-seropositive. Sequencing input: PBMCs. CDR3 DNA: TGTGCCAGCAGCCCAGTGGCGGGGACTGGAAACACCATATATTTT. As protein: CASSPVAGTGNTIYF. The full variable domain, in which reference TRBV7-8 and TRBJ1-3 provide the parts outside the CDR3, is GAGVSQSPRYKVAKRGQDVALRCDPISGHVSLFWYQQALGQGPEFLTYFQNEAQLDKSGLPSDRFFAERPEGSVSTLKIQRTQQEDSAVYLCASSPVAGTGNTIYFGEGSWLTVV.